Listed here are 13 T cell receptor beta chains from one sample, sequenced in a study of identical twins. A single record per CDR3 protein comes from TCRdb applying MiXCR to the 5' RACE reads. The sample contains 400,000 to 600,000 distinct CDR3 sequences, about 22% of which appear only once. These same data were also listed under a study on yellow fever vaccine responses in identical twins.

The sample taken for sequencing was CD4+ T cells sorted from blood. These TCRs come from a woman between 18 and 29 years old in good health.

This clonotype was counted only a few times. J is TRBJ1-1 and V is TRBV28, with 8 bases identical to TRBD1. CDR1 MDHEN and CDR2 SYDVKM come from the germline V gene. The CDR3 loop spans 13 amino acids. V lost 6 bases to trimming and J lost 6 bases; unmatched junction nucleotides: 6. The chain's CDR3 is CASRLDRVAEAFF. CDR3 bases: TGTGCCAGCAGGTTGGACAGGGTGGCTGAAGCTTTCTTT. Full variable domain (rest looked up from reference TRBV28 and TRBJ1-1): DVKVTQSSRYLVKRTGEKVFLECVQDMDHENMFWYRQDPGLGLRLIYFSYDVKMKEKGDIPEGYSVSREKKERFSLILESASTNQTSMYLCASRLDRVAEAFFGQGTRLTVV.

V gene TRBV4-2 combines with J gene TRBJ1-3; D gene unclear. There are 13 residues in the CDR3. Germline V CDR1 and CDR2: LGHNA, YNFKEQ. Deletions cut 6 bases from V and 4 bases from J, with 10 bases between. As DNA, the CDR3 is TGTGCCAGCAGTCGACTGGAGGGAAACACCATATATTTT. Amino acid sequence: CASSRLEGNTIYF.

This chain joins TRBV6-1 and TRBJ1-3; no firm D call. Germline CDR1 and CDR2: MNHNS and SASEGT. V lost 6 bases to trimming and J lost 4 bases, with 25 bases between them. The CDR3 has 18 residues. DNA for the CDR3: TGTGCCAGCAGACAAACGTCTAACCTGGTTAGTCCCGGAAACACCATATATTTT. It encodes CASRQTSNLVSPGNTIYF.

This clonotype occurred a few times. The V and J genes are TRBV6-1 and TRBJ2-2, with no clear D. Between the trimmed V and J ends, which lost 6 bases and 8 bases, there was a span of 10 bases. This CDR3 comprises 12 residues. In germline, CDR1 is MNHNS, CDR2 SASEGT. The CDR3 DNA follows: TGTGCCAGCAGCGGGCTGGAAGGGGAGCTGTTTTTT. It encodes CASSGLEGELFF.

This clonotype was recorded a few times. This chain connects TRBV20-1 to TRBJ2-1; D might be TRBD2 (5 bases). The V gene's germline CDR1 is DFQATT and CDR2 SNEGSKA (reference sequence). The CDR3 is made up of 17 amino acids. The V end lost 2 bases, the J end lost 4 bases, and 21 bases lay between the germline ends. CDR3 DNA sequence: TGCAGTGCTAGAAGGTATCAGGAGGTTAATATTTACAATGAGCAGTTCTTC. This codes for CSARRYQEVNIYNEQFF.

This clonotype has only a few counts. The rearrangement links TRBV11-2 to TRBJ2-3, with TRBD2 matching 8 bases. Germline V lookup: CDR1 SGHAT, CDR2 FQNNGV. V shed 6 bases and J 5 bases; nucleotides not matched to a gene: 10. The CDR3 runs 15 residues. The CDR3 spells CASSGAGGLRDTQYF. The CDR3 DNA is TGTGCCAGCAGTGGGGCGGGAGGCCTCCGAGATACGCAGTATTTT.

The V and J genes are TRBV11-3 and TRBJ2-6; D is undetermined. Germline-derived CDR1 and CDR2 are SGHNT and YENEEA. The length of the CDR3 is 16 residues. Trimming shortened V by 5 bases and J by 1 base, and 12 bases separated the two germline ends. CDR3 nucleotides: TGTGCCAGCAGCCCCCGTTCCGGGTCTGGGGCCAACGTCCTGACTTTC. Its translation: CASSPRSGSGANVLTF.

This clonotype came up a few times. This chain joins TRBV2 and TRBJ2-1; the D gene could be TRBD1 or TRBD2 (5 bases each). V was shortened by 4 bases and J by 6 bases, with 16 bases between the two germline ends. The CDR3 is 15 amino acids. Germline lookup yields CDR1 SNHLY and CDR2 FYNNEI. This CDR3 reads CASSAWGGSTNEQFF. The DNA of the CDR3 is TGTGCCAGCAGTGCTTGGGGCGGGTCCACCAATGAGCAGTTCTTC.

This clonotype was recorded once. This rearrangement joins TRBV21-1 to TRBJ2-1; TRBD1 is the table's D call, not checked against the DNA. TRBV21-1 is flagged as a pseudogene. The CDR3 is 13 residues long. The CDR3 bases are TGTGCCAGCAGCAAAGTGGGCGAGAATGAGCAGTTCTTC. Its translation: CASSKVGENEQFF.

A few counts support this clonotype. The CDR3 region is CSASGWAGGVAKNIQYF. Written as DNA, the CDR3 is TGCAGTGCTAGCGGCTGGGCCGGAGGGGTAGCCAAAAACATTCAGTACTTC. The chain is built from TRBV20-1 and TRBJ2-4, with D perhaps TRBD2 (6 bases). CDR1 and CDR2 from the germline V gene are DFQATT and SNEGSKA (reference sequence). The germline V and J ends were trimmed by 3 bases and 0 bases, with 18 bases remaining between them. This CDR3 contains 17 residues.

The V gene is TRBV18, the J gene TRBJ1-1, with TRBD1 matching 11 bases. This CDR3 comprises 15 residues. With 3 bases clipped from V and 2 bases from J, the junction kept 2 bases outside the gene matches. Germline V gene sequence: CDR1 KGHSH, CDR2 LQKENI. In nucleotides, the CDR3 is TGTGCCAGCTCACCCGGACAGGGGGCAAACACTGAAGCTTTCTTT. Its translation: CASSPGQGANTEAFF.

The chain is built from TRBV7-9 and TRBJ2-1; TRBD2 might be the D (5 bases). CDR1 and CDR2 from the germline V gene are SEHNR and FQNEAQ (reference sequence). The CDR3 length is 15 residues. V was cut by 5 bases and J by 2 bases, with 13 bases left in between. The CDR3 DNA reads as TGTGCCAGCAGCCGCGGGCAGGCCCCCTACAATGAGCAGTTCTTC. Its translation: CASSRGQAPYNEQFF.

This clonotype was detected only a few times. CDR3 amino acids: CSVGQGQEQYV. The DNA for the CDR3 is TGCAGCGTTGGTCAGGGGCAGGAGCAGTACGTC. The chain joins TRBV29-1 to TRBJ2-7; a possible D gene is TRBD1 (6 bases). Germline V gives CDR1 SQVTM, CDR2 ANQGSEA. V shed 4 bases and J shed 7 bases, with 11 bases lying between them. This CDR3 is 11 amino acids long.